These 14 T cell receptor beta chains were sequenced from one sample in a study of cytomegalovirus exposure and HLA in healthy donors. PCR used 60 Vbeta primers and 13 Jbeta primers. The data were produced by immunoSEQ multiplex PCR, yet TCRdb's version contains in-frame clones alone and is incomplete. This table holds over 45,000 clones, around 83% found once. Sequenced input: PBMCs. These receptors were obtained from a man aged 25-45 years in good health and CMV-seronegative.

The gene calls are TRBV18 and TRBJ2-3; TRBD2 matches at 8 bases. The ends lost 6 bases at V and 2 bases at J; junction bases unmatched: 7. The CDR3 length is 15 residues. Germline lookup yields CDR1 KGHSH and CDR2 LQKENI. CDR3 bases: TGTGCCAGCTCTCGCCAGACTAGCGCCACAGATACGCAGTATTTT. Translating gives CASSRQTSATDTQYF. The complete variable domain, with remaining parts taken from reference TRBV18 and TRBJ2-3, reads NAGVMQNPRHLVRRRGQEARLRCSPMKGHSHVYWYRQLPEEGLKFMVYLQKENIIDESGMPKERFSAEFPKEGPSILRIQQVVRGDSAAYFCASSRQTSATDTQYFGPGTRLTVL.

The chain links TRBV5-6 to TRBJ1-6; the D gene is possibly TRBD1 (6 bases). The CDR3 covers 14 residues. Trimming took off 2 bases at V and 8 bases at J, with 11 bases between the two ends. From germline, CDR1 is SGHDT and CDR2 YYEEEE. The CDR3 reads CASSFGQTDSPLHF. The CDR3 DNA reads as TGTGCCAGCAGCTTCGGACAGACCGATTCACCCCTCCACTTT.

CDR3: CASSLMGDRLYTEAFF. The DNA of the CDR3 is TGTGCCAGCAGCTTGATGGGGGACAGACTTTACACTGAAGCTTTCTTT. The V call is TRBV5-4, the J call TRBJ1-1; 7 bases are shared with TRBD1. The ends lost 1 base at V and 3 bases at J; junction bases unmatched: 9. CDR3 size: 16 residues. Germline CDR1 SGHNT, CDR2 YYREEE (reference sequence). The full variable domain, its missing parts supplied by reference TRBV5-4 and TRBJ1-1, is ETGVTQSPTHLIKTRGQQVTLRCSSQSGHNTVSWYQQALGQGPQFIFQYYREEENGRGNFPPRFSGLQFPNYSSELNVNALELDDSALYLCASSLMGDRLYTEAFFGQGTRLTVV.

The chain joins TRBV11-3 to TRBJ2-1, with 9 nucleotides matching TRBD1. The germline CDR1 and CDR2 sequences are SGHNT and YENEEA. There are 17 residues in the CDR3. Trimming cost V 0 bases and J 8 bases; bases outside gene matches: 11. CDR3 DNA: TGTGCCAGCAGCTTAGAGTTCGGACAGGGGTTAACCCATGAGCAGTTCTTC. It codes for CASSLEFGQGLTHEQFF.

This chain connects TRBV7-9 to TRBJ1-6; 10 nucleotides line up with TRBD1. The germline V gene has CDR1 SEHNR and CDR2 FQNEAQ (reference sequence). The CDR3 has 18 residues. With 1 base clipped from V and 8 bases from J, the junction kept 11 bases outside the gene matches. The CDR3 DNA sequence: TGTGCCAGCAGCTTAGGACCGGGACAGGGGAGGGTTGATTCACCCCTCCACTTT. This sequence encodes CASSLGPGQGRVDSPLHF.

The chain is built from TRBV6-5 and TRBJ2-7, with 7 bases lining up with TRBD2. There are 13 residues in the CDR3. Looked up from germline, CDR1 is MNHEY and CDR2 is SVGAGI. Germline trimming cut 5 bases from V and 3 bases from J; bases unmatched to any gene: 4. The CDR3 DNA sequence: TGTGCCAGCAGTGAGGGCGGGAGCTACGAGCAGTACTTC. It translates to CASSEGGSYEQYF.

Comment on this clone: At one of its ends the junction is not consistent with the germline gene, which may arise from a read error. Distinct nucleotide sequences in the sample also encode this CDR3. This rearrangement joins TRBV6-5 to TRBJ2-7; TRBD1 is a possible D gene (6 bases). Germline V gene lookup returns CDR1 MNHEY and CDR2 SVGAGI. This CDR3 contains 13 residues. CDR3: CASTRTETYEQYF. As DNA, the CDR3 is TGCGCCAGCACCCGGACAGAAACCTACGAGCAGTACTTC.

The chain recombines TRBV7-9 with TRBJ1-1, with a tentative D call TRBD1 (5 bases). The ends were cut back, 5 bases at V and 11 bases at J, with 15 bases in the middle. Germline values: CDR1 SEHNR, CDR2 FQNEAQ (reference sequence). CDR3 length: 12 amino acids. The CDR3 spells CASSLGTLAAFF. Written as DNA, the CDR3 is TGTGCCAGCAGCCTGGGGACTCTGGCGGCTTTCTTT.

V is TRBV18 and J is TRBJ1-1, with a tentative D call TRBD1 (5 bases). The CDR3 has 16 residues. Trimming took off 3 bases at V and 4 bases at J, with 18 bases between the two ends. Germline V CDR1 and CDR2: KGHSH, LQKENI. DNA of the CDR3: TGTGCCAGCTCACCCTTACTACAGGTGGGGGGCACTGAAGCTTTCTTT. Protein product: CASSPLLQVGGTEAFF.

This clone was detected once. This chain joins TRBV12-2 and TRBJ2-1; TRBD2, the table's D call, was not compared with the DNA. TRBV12-2 is labeled a pseudogene. CDR3 size: 17 residues. CDR3 region: CASRLRAGGSSYNEQFF. As DNA, the CDR3 is TGTGCAAGTCGCTTAAGGGCGGGTGGGAGCTCCTACAATGAGCAGTTCTTC.

The chain uses TRBV5-6 and TRBJ1-5, with 7 bases lining up with TRBD1. The CDR3 consists of 16 residues. Germline V gene data show CDR1 as SGHDT and CDR2 as YYEEEE. V lost 6 bases, J lost 5 bases, and 14 bases stayed unmatched. The CDR3 bases are TGTGCCAGCAAGAATTTCCGGACAGGCCTGGATCAGCCCCAGCATTTT. This gives the protein CASKNFRTGLDQPQHF.

The V gene is TRBV4-3, the J gene TRBJ2-2; 9 nucleotides agree with TRBD1. The germline CDR1 and CDR2 sequences are LGHNA and YSLEER. V lost 1 base and J lost 1; bases outside the gene matches: 4. This CDR3 comprises 17 residues. The CDR3 nucleotides are TGCGCCAGCAGCCAAGGACCGGGACAGGGGAACACCGGGGAGCTGTTTTTT. This sequence encodes CASSQGPGQGNTGELFF.

This chain joins TRBV5-4 and TRBJ2-7, with D tentatively TRBD2 (6 bases). This CDR3 spans 15 amino acids. The V end was cut by 4 bases, the J end by 3 bases, with 17 bases between. Germline CDR1 and CDR2: SGHNT and YYREEE (reference sequence). The CDR3 coding sequence is TGTGCCAGCAGCCCGGCGGGACTGACTCTCTACGAGCAGTACTTC. Translation gives CASSPAGLTLYEQYF.

This chain links TRBV13 with TRBJ1-1, with 10 bases aligning to TRBD1. J gave up 3 bases and V 5 bases, and 6 bases lay outside the gene matches. The CDR3 totals 15 residues. Germline V gene data show CDR1 as PRHDT and CDR2 as FYEKMQ (reference sequence). Written as DNA, the CDR3 is TGTGCCAGCAGCGTCCGACAGGGGGCAGACACTGAAGCTTTCTTT. This encodes CASSVRQGADTEAFF.